This T cell receptor beta chain comes out of a study of cytomegalovirus exposure and HLA in healthy donors. The CDR3 loop spans 17 amino acids. From germline, CDR1 is LNHDA and CDR2 SQIVND (reference sequence). J gave up 5 bases and V 0 bases, and 10 bases lay outside the gene matches. General study findings and limits: Common viral pathogens seemed to be connected with several of the most significant clusters, according to a later analysis. Presence/absence analyses rested on an assumption that sequencing depth was roughly uniform across donors. Apparent HLA restriction characterized most CMV-associated TCR beta chains in a later analysis.

Remarks on this clone: Its antigen is unknown.

PCR used 60 Vbeta primers and 13 Jbeta primers. How the authors handled the data: In a later analysis, 75 million to 85 million unique TCR beta chains included roughly 11 million shared by two or more donors. TCRdb's table, derived via immunoSEQ multiplex PCR, lists solely in-frame clones and lacks some. V and J calls plus clone size are reproduced from that table; the DNA served to infer D and trimming. The table shows around 200,000 clones, with around 76% occurring only once. The clonotype originates from a man aged 30-40 years in good health and CMV-seronegative. This chain connects TRBV19 to TRBJ1-2; 9 bases line up with TRBD1. Sequencing used PBMCs. CDR3 sequence reads: CASSIDVHGTGTYGYTF. CDR3 nucleotide sequence: TGTGCCAGTAGTATAGATGTTCACGGGACAGGGACTTATGGCTACACCTTC.